This T cell receptor (beta chain) came from a study of blood T cell repertoires in COVID-19. The overall study: Donors in the United States, Italy and Spain gave samples during acute or convalescent COVID-19. In each case, the material was cDNA or gDNA derived from T cells, B-cell-depleted T cells, or PBMCs.

Those enrolled, adults aged about 18 to 89 years, came from about two dozen US areas. Assignments of participants to cohorts depended upon their own reported clinical history. V dropped 6 bases and J dropped 6 bases, with 8 bases sitting between them. The CDR3 spans 11 residues. In germline, CDR1 is SGHVS, CDR2 FQNEAQ. Measured with immunoSEQ multiplex PCR; TCRdb has only the in-frame clones, and not every one. The sample yields about 400,000 clones, approximately 90% seen once. The specimen was PBMCs or T cells enriched from blood (not recorded which). The sequence was obtained from a woman aged 30 to 39 with acute COVID-19. The rearrangement joins TRBV7-8 to TRBJ1-2, with D maybe TRBD1 (6 bases). The chain's CDR3 is CASRYRDGYTF. The DNA for the CDR3 is TGTGCCAGCAGGTACAGGGATGGCTACACCTTC.